Following are 12 T cell receptor beta chains from one sample sequenced in a study of blood T cell repertoires in COVID-19. Repertoires were generated with immunoSEQ multiplex PCR, while TCRdb's copy carries only in-frame clones and drops some. The table includes 220,000 or so clones, around 84% detected once. Sequenced material: peripheral blood. The source is a woman aged 60-70 years who had recovered from COVID-19.

The chain carries TRBV10-3 and TRBJ2-7; D is possibly TRBD2 (5 bases). V dropped 10 bases and J dropped 0 bases, with 16 bases sitting between them. This CDR3 is built from 14 residues. Looked up from germline, CDR1 is ENHRY and CDR2 is SYGVKD. CDR3 amino acids: CATKAVDDSYEQYF. DNA of the CDR3: TGTGCCACGAAAGCGGTCGACGACTCCTACGAGCAGTACTTC.

J is TRBJ1-1 and V is TRBV3-1 (or the pseudogene TRBV3-2), with D perhaps matching TRBD1 (5 bases). CDR3 size: 19 residues. The V and J ends lost 1 base and 5 bases respectively, with 26 bases between them. Germline loops: CDR1 LGHDT, CDR2 YNNKEL (reference sequence). The CDR3 nucleotides are TGTGCCAGCAGCCAAGTTTTAGATAGACTTCGGGGGATCAGAACTGAAGCTTTCTTT. It translates to CASSQVLDRLRGIRTEAFF.

The chain recombines TRBV5-1 with TRBJ1-4; no reliable D call. This CDR3 is built from 14 residues. Germline V lookup: CDR1 SGHRS, CDR2 YFSETQ. V lost 0 bases to trimming and J lost 7 bases, with 10 bases between them. CDR3: CASSLAGNGEKLFF. The CDR3 DNA reads as TGCGCCAGCAGCTTGGCCGGGAATGGTGAAAAACTGTTTTTT.

Here the CDR3 reads CASSQDLNDPAGPSYNEQFF. The CDR3 DNA reads TGTGCCAGCAGCCAAGATCTGAACGATCCAGCGGGACCTTCCTACAATGAGCAGTTCTTC. This chain links TRBV4-2 with TRBJ2-1, with 7 positions matching TRBD2. J was trimmed by 1 base and V by 0 bases; bases with no gene match: 15. CDR3 length equals 20 residues. The germline gives CDR1 LGHNA, CDR2 YNFKEQ.

This clone is medium-sized. The V gene is TRBV27, the J gene TRBJ2-3; 7 bases line up with TRBD2. J gave up 0 bases and V 5 bases, and 5 bases lay outside the gene matches. The CDR3 is 15 amino acids. Germline loops: CDR1 MNHEY, CDR2 SMNVEV (reference sequence). The CDR3 sequence is CASSPGTTSTDTQYF. The CDR3 bases are TGTGCCAGCAGTCCCGGGACTACTAGCACAGATACGCAGTATTTT.

The chain recombines TRBV2 with TRBJ2-3; 10 bases agree with TRBD2. Germline assignment: CDR1 SNHLY and CDR2 FYNNEI. J was trimmed by 6 bases and V by 7 bases; bases with no gene match: 13. This CDR3 is 16 amino acids long. The CDR3 is CASTLERGGQSDTQYF. The CDR3 DNA reads as TGTGCCAGCACCCTAGAGCGGGGGGGCCAATCGGATACGCAGTATTTT.

The chain employs TRBV5-4 and TRBJ2-5; 9 positions match TRBD2. CDR1 and CDR2 from the germline V gene are SGHNT and YYREEE (reference sequence). The V gene end was trimmed by 3 bases and the J gene end by 4 bases; junction bases not matched to a gene: 7. This CDR3 spans 15 amino acids. For the CDR3, the DNA is TGTGCCAGCAGCTCGCCAAGCGGGGGGATAGAGACCCAGTACTTC. It codes for CASSSPSGGIETQYF.

This sequence joins TRBV11-1 and TRBJ2-3, with a possible D match to TRBD2 (6 bases). This CDR3 comprises 15 residues. Looked up from germline, CDR1 is SGHAT and CDR2 is FQDESV (reference sequence). Deletions cut 3 bases from V and 1 base from J, with 11 bases between. DNA of the CDR3: TGTGCCAGCAGCTTTCGGGGGTCCGGCACAGATACGCAGTATTTT. Translating it yields CASSFRGSGTDTQYF.

This clone appeared a single time. The chain couples TRBV11-3 to TRBJ2-7; no definite D call. Germline assignment: CDR1 SGHNT and CDR2 YENEEA. V gave up 1 base and J gave up 1 base, with 11 bases separating them. CDR3 size: 15 residues. The CDR3 DNA reads TGTGCCAGCAGCTTAGCGGCAGGCAAATCCTACGAGCAGTACTTC. It codes for CASSLAAGKSYEQYF. The variable domain in full, with the rest retrieved from reference TRBV11-3 and TRBJ2-7, is EAGVVQSPRYKIIEKKQPVAFWCNPISGHNTLYWYLQNLGQGPELLIRYENEEAVDDSQLPKDRFSAERLKGVDSTLKIQPAELGDSAVYLCASSLAAGKSYEQYFGPGTRLTVT.

Comment on this clone: One junction end disagrees with the germline gene, perhaps due to a read error. The chain links TRBV7-7 to TRBJ2-3; TRBD1 matches 7 bases. Per germline, CDR1 SSHAT and CDR2 FNYEAQ (reference sequence). This CDR3 has 14 residues. This CDR3 is CASSFRGQTDTQYF. CDR3 DNA sequence: TGTGCTAGCAGCTTTAGGGGGCAGACAGATACGCAGTATTTT.

The rearrangement joins TRBV7-6 to TRBJ2-1; tentative D call: TRBD1 (5 bases). This CDR3 has 17 residues. Germline V gives CDR1 SGHVS, CDR2 FNYEAQ. The ends were cut back, 1 base at V and 1 base at J, with 14 bases in the middle. The CDR3 sequence: CASSLVQGSQSYNEQFF. CDR3 sequence (DNA): TGTGCCAGCAGCTTAGTTCAGGGTTCCCAGTCCTACAATGAGCAGTTCTTC.

The CDR3 nucleotides are TGTGCCAGCAGCCCCGGGACAGGGAGGAGGGACACTGAAGCTTTCTTT. Translation: CASSPGTGRRDTEAFF. The chain joins TRBV7-9 to TRBJ1-1; TRBD1 matches at 9 bases. Trimming took 5 bases from V and 3 from J; bases not matched to a gene: 10. CDR1 SEHNR and CDR2 FQNEAQ come from the germline V gene (reference sequence). The CDR3 has 16 amino acids.